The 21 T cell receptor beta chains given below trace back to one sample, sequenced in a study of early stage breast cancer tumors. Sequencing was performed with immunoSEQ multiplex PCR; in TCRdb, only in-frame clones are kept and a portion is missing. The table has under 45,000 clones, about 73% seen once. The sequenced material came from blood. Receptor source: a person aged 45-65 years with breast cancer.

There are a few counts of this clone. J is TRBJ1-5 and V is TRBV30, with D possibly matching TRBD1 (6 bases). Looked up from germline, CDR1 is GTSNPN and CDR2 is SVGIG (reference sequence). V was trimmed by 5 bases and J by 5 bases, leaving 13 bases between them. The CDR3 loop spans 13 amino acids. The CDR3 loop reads CAWSLGGDQPQHF. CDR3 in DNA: TGTGCCTGGTCTCTAGGGGGGGATCAGCCCCAGCATTTT.

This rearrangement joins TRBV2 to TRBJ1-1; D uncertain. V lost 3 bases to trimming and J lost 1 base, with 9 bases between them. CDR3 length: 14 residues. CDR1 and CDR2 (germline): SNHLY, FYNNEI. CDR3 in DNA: TGTGCCAGCAGTGAGGCGGGGAGGAACACTGAAGCTTTCTTT. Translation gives CASSEAGRNTEAFF.

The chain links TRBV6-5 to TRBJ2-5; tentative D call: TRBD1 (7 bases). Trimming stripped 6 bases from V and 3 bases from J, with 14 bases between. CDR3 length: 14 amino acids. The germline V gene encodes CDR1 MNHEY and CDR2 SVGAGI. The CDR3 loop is CASRAPRGEETQYF. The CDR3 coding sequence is TGTGCCAGCAGAGCCCCCAGGGGGGAAGAGACCCAGTACTTC.

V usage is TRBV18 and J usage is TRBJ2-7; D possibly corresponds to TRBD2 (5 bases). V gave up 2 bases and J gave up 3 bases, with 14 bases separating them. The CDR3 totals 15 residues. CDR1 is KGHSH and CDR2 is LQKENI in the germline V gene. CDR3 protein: CASSPEGKRIYEQYV. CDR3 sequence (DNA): TGTGCCAGCTCACCAGAGGGAAAAAGGATCTACGAGCAGTACGTC.

The CDR3 loop reads CASSLGDRASYGYTF. CDR3 coding DNA: TGTGCCAGCAGCTTAGGGGACAGGGCGAGCTATGGCTACACCTTC. The chain couples TRBV5-4 to TRBJ1-2; TRBD1 aligns across 9 bases. This CDR3 comprises 15 residues. In germline, CDR1 is SGHNT, CDR2 YYREEE (reference sequence). With 2 bases clipped from V and 4 bases from J, the junction kept 6 bases outside the gene matches.

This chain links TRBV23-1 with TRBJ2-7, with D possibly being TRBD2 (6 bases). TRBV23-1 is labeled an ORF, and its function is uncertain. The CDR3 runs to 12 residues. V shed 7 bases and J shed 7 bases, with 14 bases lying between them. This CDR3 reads CASTPGEPEQYF. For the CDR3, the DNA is TGCGCCAGCACTCCGGGGGAGCCTGAGCAGTACTTC.

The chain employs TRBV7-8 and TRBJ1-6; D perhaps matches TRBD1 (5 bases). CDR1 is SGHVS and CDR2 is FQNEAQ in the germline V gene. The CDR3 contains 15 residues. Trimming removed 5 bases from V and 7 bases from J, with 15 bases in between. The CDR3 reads CASSLRARGNSPLHF. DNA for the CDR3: TGTGCCAGCAGCCTTCGGGCGCGGGGGAATTCACCCCTCCACTTT.

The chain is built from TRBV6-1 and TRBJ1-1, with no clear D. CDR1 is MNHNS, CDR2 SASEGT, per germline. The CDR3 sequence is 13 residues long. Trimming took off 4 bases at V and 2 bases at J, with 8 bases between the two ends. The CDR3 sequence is CASSVYRNTEAFF. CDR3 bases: TGTGCCAGCAGTGTATACAGAAACACTGAAGCTTTCTTT.

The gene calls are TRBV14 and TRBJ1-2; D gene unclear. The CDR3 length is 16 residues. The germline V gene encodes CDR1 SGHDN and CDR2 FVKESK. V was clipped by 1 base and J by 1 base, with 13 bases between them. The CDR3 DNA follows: TGTGCCAGCAGCCAAGTCAGAACAGTAGATAACTATGGCTACACCTTC. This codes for CASSQVRTVDNYGYTF.

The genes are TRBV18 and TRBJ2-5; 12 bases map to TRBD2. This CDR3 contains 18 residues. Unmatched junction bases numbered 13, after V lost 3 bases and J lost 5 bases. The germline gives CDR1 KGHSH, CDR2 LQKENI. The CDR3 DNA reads TGTGCCAGCTCACCGCCGAGACTAGCGGGAGCGGGTGGGGAGACCCAGTACTTC. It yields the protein CASSPPRLAGAGGETQYF.

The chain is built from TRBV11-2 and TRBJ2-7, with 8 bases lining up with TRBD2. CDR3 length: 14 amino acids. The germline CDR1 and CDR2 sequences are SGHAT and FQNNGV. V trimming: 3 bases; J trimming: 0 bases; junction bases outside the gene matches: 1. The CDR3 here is CASSFTSGSYEQYF. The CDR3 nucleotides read TGTGCCAGCAGCTTTACTAGCGGCTCCTACGAGCAGTACTTC.

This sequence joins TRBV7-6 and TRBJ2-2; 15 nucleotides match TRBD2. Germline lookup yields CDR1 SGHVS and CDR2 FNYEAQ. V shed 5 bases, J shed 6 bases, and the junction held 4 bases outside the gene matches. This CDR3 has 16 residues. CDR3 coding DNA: TGTGCCAGCAGCCGGACTAGCGGGGGGGCCGCCGGGGAGCTGTTTTTT. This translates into CASSRTSGGAAGELFF.

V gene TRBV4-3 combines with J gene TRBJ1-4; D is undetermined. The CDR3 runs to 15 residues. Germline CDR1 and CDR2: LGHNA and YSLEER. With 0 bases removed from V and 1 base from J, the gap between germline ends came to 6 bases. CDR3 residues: CASSQEYGTNEKLFF. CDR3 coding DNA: TGCGCCAGCAGCCAAGAGTACGGAACTAATGAAAAACTGTTTTTT.

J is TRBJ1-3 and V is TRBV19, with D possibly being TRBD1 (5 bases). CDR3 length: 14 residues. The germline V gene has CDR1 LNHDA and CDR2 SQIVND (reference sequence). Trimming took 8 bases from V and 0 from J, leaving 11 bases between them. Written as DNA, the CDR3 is TGTGCCAGTGACCCCGACAGCTCTGGAAACACCATATATTTT. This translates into CASDPDSSGNTIYF.

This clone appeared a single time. In DNA form, the CDR3 reads TGTGCCAGTAGTATTAGGAGGGCGGTGGAGGGTACCGGGGAGCTGTTTTTT. It translates to CASSIRRAVEGTGELFF. The rearrangement uses TRBV19 and TRBJ2-2; a possible D gene is TRBD2 (6 bases). From germline, CDR1 is LNHDA and CDR2 SQIVND (reference sequence). Trimming cost V 3 bases and J 5 bases, with 19 bases left between them. This CDR3 contains 17 residues.

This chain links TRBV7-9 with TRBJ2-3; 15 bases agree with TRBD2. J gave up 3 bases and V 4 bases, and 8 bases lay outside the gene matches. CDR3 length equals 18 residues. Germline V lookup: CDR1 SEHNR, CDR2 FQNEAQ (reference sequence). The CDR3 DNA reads TGTGCCAGCAGCTCCGGGACTAGCGGGAGGCGGGGAACAGATACGCAGTATTTT. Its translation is CASSSGTSGRRGTDTQYF. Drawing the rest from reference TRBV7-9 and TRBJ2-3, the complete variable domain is DTGVSQNPRHKITKRGQNVTFRCDPISEHNRLYWYRQTLGQGPEFLTYFQNEAQLEKSRLLSDRFSAERPKGSFSTLEIQRTEQGDSAMYLCASSSGTSGRRGTDTQYFGPGTRLTVL.

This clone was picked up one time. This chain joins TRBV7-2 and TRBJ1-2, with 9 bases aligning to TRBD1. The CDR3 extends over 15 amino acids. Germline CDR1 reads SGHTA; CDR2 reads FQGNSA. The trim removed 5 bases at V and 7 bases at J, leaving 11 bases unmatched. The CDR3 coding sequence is TGTGCCAGCAGCCAATCCCCGGGACAGGGATCTGGCTACACCTTC. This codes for CASSQSPGQGSGYTF.

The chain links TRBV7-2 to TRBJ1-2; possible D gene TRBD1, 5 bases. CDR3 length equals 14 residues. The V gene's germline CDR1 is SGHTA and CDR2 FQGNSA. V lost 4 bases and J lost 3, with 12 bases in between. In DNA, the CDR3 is TGTGCCAGCAGCTCCCCTACAGGTCACTATGGCTACACCTTC. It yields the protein CASSSPTGHYGYTF. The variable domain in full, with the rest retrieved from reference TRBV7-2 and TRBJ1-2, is GAGVSQSPSNKVTEKGKDVELRCDPISGHTALYWYRQSLGQGLEFLIYFQGNSAPDKSGLPSDRFSAERTGGSVSTLTIQRTQQEDSAVYLCASSSPTGHYGYTFGSGTRLTVV.

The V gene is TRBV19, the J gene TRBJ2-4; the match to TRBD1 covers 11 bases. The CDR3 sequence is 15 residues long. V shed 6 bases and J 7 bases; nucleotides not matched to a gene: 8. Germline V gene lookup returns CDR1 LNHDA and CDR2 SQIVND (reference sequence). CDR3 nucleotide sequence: TGTGCCAGTAGGCCGGACAGGGGGCGCGTTAACATTCAGTACTTC. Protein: CASRPDRGRVNIQYF.

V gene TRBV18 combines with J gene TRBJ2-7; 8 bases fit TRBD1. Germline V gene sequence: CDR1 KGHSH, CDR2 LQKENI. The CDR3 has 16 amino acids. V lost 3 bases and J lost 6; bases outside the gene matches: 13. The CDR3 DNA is TGTGCCAGCTCACCGGTCTCGGGACAGGCTAGACCCGAGCAGTACTTC. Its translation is CASSPVSGQARPEQYF.

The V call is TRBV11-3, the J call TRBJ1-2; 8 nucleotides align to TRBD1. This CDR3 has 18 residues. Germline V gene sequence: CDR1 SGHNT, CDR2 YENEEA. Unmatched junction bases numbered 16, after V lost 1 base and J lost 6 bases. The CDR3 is CASSLAMGQDTRFDGYTF. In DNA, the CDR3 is TGTGCCAGCAGCTTAGCAATGGGACAGGATACCCGATTCGATGGCTACACCTTC.